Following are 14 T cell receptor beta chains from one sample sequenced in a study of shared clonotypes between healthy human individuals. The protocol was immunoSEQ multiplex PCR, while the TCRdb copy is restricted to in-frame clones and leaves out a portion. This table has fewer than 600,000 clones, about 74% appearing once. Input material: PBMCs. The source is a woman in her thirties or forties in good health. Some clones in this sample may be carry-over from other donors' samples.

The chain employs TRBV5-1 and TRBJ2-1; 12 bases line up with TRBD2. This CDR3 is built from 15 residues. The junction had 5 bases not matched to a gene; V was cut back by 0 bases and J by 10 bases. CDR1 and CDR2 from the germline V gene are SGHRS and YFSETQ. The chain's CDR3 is CASSLAALAGGEQFF. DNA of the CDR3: TGCGCCAGCAGCTTGGCCGCACTAGCGGGAGGCGAGCAGTTCTTC.

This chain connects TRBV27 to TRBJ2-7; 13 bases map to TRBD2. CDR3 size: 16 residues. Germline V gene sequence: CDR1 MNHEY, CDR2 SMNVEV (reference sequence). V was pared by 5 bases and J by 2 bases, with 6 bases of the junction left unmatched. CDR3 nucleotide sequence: TGTGCCAGCAGTCCACGGGGGACTAGCGGGACCTACGAGCAGTACTTC. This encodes CASSPRGTSGTYEQYF.

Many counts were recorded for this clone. CDR3 loop: CASSLAGRGKTQYF. In nucleotides, the CDR3 is TGTGCCAGCAGCTTAGCCGGGAGGGGGAAGACCCAGTACTTC. V gene TRBV7-2 combines with J gene TRBJ2-5, with TRBD2 matching over 8 bases. The V and J ends lost 0 bases and 6 bases, in that order; junction bases with no gene match: 3. CDR1 and CDR2 (germline): SGHTA, FQGNSA. The CDR3 is made up of 14 amino acids.

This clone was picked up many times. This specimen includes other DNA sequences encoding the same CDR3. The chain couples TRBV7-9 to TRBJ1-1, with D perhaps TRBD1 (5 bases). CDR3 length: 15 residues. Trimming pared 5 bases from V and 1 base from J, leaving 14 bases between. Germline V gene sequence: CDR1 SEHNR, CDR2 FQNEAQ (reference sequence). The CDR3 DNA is TGTGCCAGCAGCGGACAAAGATCAGGGAACACTGAAGCTTTCTTT. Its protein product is CASSGQRSGNTEAFF.

CDR3 nucleotide sequence: TGTGCCAGCAGCCCCATATCCTCGAGGTTGAACACTGAAGCTTTCTTT. Amino acid sequence: CASSPISSRLNTEAFF. The rearrangement links TRBV11-2 to TRBJ1-1; D call uncertain. This CDR3 is built from 16 residues. Germline V CDR1 and CDR2: SGHAT, FQNNGV. Trimming removed 5 bases from V and 0 bases from J, with 16 bases in between.

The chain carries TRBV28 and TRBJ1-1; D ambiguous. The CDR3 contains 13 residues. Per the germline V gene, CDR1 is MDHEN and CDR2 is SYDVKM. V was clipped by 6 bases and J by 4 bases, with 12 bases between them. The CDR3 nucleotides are TGTGCCAGCAGCCCGACGGCCATCACTGAAGCTTTCTTT. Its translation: CASSPTAITEAFF.

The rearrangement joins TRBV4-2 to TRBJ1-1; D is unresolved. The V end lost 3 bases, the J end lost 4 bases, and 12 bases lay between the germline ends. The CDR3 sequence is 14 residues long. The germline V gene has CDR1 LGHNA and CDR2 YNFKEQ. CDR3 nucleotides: TGTGCCAGCAGCCATGTTGACGGGCGCACTGAAGCTTTCTTT. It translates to CASSHVDGRTEAFF.

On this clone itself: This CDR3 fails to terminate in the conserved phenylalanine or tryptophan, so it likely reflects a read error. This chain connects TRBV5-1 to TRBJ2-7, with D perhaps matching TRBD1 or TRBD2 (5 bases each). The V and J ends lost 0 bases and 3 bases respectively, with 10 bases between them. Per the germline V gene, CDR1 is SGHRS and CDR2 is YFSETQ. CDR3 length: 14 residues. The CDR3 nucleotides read TGCGCCAGCAGCTTGGAGGGGAGAGACTACGAGCAGTACTCC. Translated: CASSLEGRDYEQYS.

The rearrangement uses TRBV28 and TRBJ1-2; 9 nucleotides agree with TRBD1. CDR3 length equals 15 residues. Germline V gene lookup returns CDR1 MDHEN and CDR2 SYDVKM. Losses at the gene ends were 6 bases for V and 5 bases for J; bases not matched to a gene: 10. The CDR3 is CASSRRDRDFYGYTF. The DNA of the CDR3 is TGTGCCAGCAGCAGACGGGACAGGGATTTTTATGGCTACACCTTC.

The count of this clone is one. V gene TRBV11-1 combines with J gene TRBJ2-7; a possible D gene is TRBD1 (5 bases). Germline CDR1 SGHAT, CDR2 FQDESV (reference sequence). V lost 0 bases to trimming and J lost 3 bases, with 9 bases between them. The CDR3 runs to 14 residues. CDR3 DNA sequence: TGTGCCAGCAGCTTAGCGGCAGGGAACTACGAGCAGTACTTC. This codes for CASSLAAGNYEQYF. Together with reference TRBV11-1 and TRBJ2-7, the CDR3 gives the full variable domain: EAEVAQSPRYKITEKSQAVAFWCDPISGHATLYWYRQILGQGPELLVQFQDESVVDDSQLPKDRFSAERLKGVDSTLKIQPAELGDSAMYLCASSLAAGNYEQYFGPGTRLTVT.

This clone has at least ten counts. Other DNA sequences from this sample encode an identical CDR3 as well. CDR3 amino acids: CASHLVGQGDNEQFF. The CDR3 coding sequence is TGTGCCAGCCATTTGGTAGGACAGGGAGACAATGAGCAGTTCTTC. This chain uses TRBV2 with TRBJ2-1, with TRBD1 matching 8 bases. Trimming took 8 bases from V and 5 from J; bases not matched to a gene: 11. Germline loops: CDR1 SNHLY, CDR2 FYNNEI. CDR3 length: 15 amino acids. Looking up the rest from reference TRBV2 and TRBJ2-1 gives the full variable domain: EPEVTQTPSHQVTQMGQEVILRCVPISNHLYFYWYRQILGQKVEFLVSFYNNEISEKSEIFDDQFSVERPDGSNFTLKIRSTKLEDSAMYFCASHLVGQGDNEQFFGPGTRLTVL.

The CDR3 here is CASAQGAKNIQYF. The CDR3 region has the DNA TGTGCCAGTGCCCAGGGGGCCAAAAACATTCAGTACTTC. The rearrangement joins TRBV28 to TRBJ2-4, with a tentative D call TRBD1 (6 bases). V was shortened by 9 bases and J by 1 base, with 10 bases between the two germline ends. CDR3 length: 13 amino acids. In germline, CDR1 is MDHEN, CDR2 SYDVKM.

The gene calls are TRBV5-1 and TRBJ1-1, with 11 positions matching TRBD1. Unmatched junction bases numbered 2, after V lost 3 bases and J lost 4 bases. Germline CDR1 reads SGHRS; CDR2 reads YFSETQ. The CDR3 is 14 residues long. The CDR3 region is CASSYGTGGTEAFF. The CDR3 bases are TGCGCCAGCAGCTATGGGACAGGGGGCACTGAAGCTTTCTTT.

CDR3 loop: CASSADPSPTSYEQYF. CDR3 DNA: TGCGCCAGCAGCGCCGATCCGTCTCCGACCTCCTACGAGCAGTACTTC. The chain combines TRBV5-1 with TRBJ2-7; D uncertain. The CDR3 spans 16 residues. Germline CDR1 SGHRS, CDR2 YFSETQ. V dropped 4 bases and J dropped 0 bases, with 17 bases sitting between them.